One and the same sample provided the 2 T cell receptor beta chains below, sequenced in a study of T cell responses to AZD1222 COVID-19 vaccine. TCRdb's copy holds only in-frame clones and misses some; the assay was immunoSEQ multiplex PCR. The data contain roughly 150,000 clones, 85% to 95% of them singletons. Sequenced material: peripheral blood, taken on day 0 of AZD1222 vaccination. The origin of the receptors is an adult in good health.

The rearrangement joins TRBV7-2 to TRBJ1-5, with a tentative D call TRBD1 (6 bases). The CDR3 is 15 amino acids. V gave up 2 bases and J gave up 0 bases, with 8 bases separating them. Germline lookup yields CDR1 SGHTA and CDR2 FQGNSA. The CDR3 sequence: CASSLHRDSNQPQHF. Here the CDR3 DNA reads TGTGCCAGCAGCTTACACAGGGATAGCAATCAGCCCCAGCATTTT. The variable domain in full, completed from reference TRBV7-2 and TRBJ1-5, reads GAGVSQSPSNKVTEKGKDVELRCDPISGHTALYWYRQSLGQGLEFLIYFQGNSAPDKSGLPSDRFSAERTGGSVSTLTIQRTQQEDSAVYLCASSLHRDSNQPQHFGDGTRLSIL.

The chain employs TRBV6-1 and TRBJ1-5; D gene ambiguous. V lost 0 bases and J 7 bases, leaving 7 bases between the germline ends. There are 13 residues in the CDR3. The germline CDR1 and CDR2 sequences are MNHNS and SASEGT. The CDR3 nucleotides read TGTGCCAGCAGTGAAGCGTGGGAACAGCCCCAGCATTTT. Residues: CASSEAWEQPQHF.